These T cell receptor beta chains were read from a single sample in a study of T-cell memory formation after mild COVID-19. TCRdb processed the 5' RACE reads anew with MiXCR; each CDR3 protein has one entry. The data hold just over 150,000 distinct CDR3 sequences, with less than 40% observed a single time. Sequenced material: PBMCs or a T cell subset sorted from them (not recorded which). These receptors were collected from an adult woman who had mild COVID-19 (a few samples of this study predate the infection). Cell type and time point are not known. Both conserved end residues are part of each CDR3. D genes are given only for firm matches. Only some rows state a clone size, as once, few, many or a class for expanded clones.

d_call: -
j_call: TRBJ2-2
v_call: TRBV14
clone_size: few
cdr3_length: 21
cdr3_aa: CASSQAAVGQITSRWTGELFF
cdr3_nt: TGTGCCAGCAGCCAAGCTGCCGTTGGGCAGATCACCTCCAGATGGACCGGGGAGCTGTTTTTT

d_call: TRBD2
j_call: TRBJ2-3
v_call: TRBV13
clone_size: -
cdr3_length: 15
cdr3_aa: CASSQTSGSTDTQYF
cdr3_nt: TGTGCCAGCAGCCAGACTAGCGGGAGTACAGATACGCAGTATTTT

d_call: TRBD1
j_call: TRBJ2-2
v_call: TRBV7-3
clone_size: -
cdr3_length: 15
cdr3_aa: CASSLTGWNTGELFF
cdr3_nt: TGTGCCAGCAGCTTGACAGGGTGGAATACCGGGGAGCTGTTTTTT

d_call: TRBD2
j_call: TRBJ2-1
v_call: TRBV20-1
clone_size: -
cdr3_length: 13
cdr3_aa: CSARASGRHEQFF
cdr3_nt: TGCAGTGCTAGGGCTAGCGGGAGACATGAGCAGTTCTTC

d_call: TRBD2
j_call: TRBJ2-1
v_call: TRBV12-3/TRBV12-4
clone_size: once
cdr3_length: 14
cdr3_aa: CASAAGTSRDEQFF
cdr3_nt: TGTGCCAGCGCAGCCGGGACTAGCCGGGATGAGCAGTTCTTC

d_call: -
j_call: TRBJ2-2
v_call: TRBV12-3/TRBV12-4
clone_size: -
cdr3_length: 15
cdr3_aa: CASSLRTSMAGELFF
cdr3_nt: TGTGCCAGCAGTTTAAGAACTAGCATGGCCGGGGAGCTGTTTTTT

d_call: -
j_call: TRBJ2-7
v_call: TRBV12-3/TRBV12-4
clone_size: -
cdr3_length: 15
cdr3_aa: CASSSGGPEGYEQYF
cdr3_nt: TGTGCCAGCAGTTCTGGGGGACCTGAGGGCTACGAGCAGTACTTC

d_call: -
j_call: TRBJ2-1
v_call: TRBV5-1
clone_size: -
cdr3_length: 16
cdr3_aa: CASSGYGGSSYNEQFF
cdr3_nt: TGCGCCAGCAGCGGGTATGGGGGGAGCTCCTACAATGAGCAGTTCTTC

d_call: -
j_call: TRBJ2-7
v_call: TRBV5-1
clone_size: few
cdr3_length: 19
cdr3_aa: CASSRHPAGEGLSIYEQYF
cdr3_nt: TGCGCCAGCAGCCGTCACCCCGCCGGTGAGGGATTGTCTATCTACGAGCAGTACTTC

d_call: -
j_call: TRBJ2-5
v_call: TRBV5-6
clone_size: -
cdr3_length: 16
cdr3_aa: CASSFFGAAIGVTQYF
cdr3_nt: TGTGCCAGCAGCTTCTTCGGGGCAGCAATAGGGGTGACCCAGTACTTC

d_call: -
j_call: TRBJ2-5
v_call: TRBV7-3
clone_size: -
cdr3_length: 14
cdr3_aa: CASSSSFGDETQYF
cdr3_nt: TGTGCCAGCAGCTCTTCATTCGGGGACGAGACCCAGTACTTC

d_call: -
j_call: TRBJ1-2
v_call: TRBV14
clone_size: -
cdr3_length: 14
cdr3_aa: CASSQGPGYYGYTF
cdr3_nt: TGTGCCAGCAGCCAAGGACCGGGGTACTATGGCTACACCTTC

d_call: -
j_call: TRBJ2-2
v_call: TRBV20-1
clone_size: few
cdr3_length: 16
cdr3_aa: CSAKEEAGAITGELFF
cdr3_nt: TGCAGTGCGAAGGAGGAGGCGGGGGCTATCACCGGGGAGCTGTTTTTT

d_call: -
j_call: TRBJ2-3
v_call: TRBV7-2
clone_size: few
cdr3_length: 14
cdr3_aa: CASSRQDSTDTQYF
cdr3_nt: TGTGCCAGCAGTCGACAGGATAGCACAGATACGCAGTATTTT

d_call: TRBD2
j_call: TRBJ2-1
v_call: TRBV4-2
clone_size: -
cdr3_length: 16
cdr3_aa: CASSHLGLAGKDEQFF
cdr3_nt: TGTGCCAGCAGCCACCTGGGACTAGCGGGAAAGGATGAGCAGTTCTTC

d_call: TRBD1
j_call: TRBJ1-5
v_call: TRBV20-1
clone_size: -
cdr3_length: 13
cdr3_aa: CSALTGGNQPQHF
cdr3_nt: TGCAGTGCCCTGACAGGGGGCAATCAGCCCCAGCATTTT

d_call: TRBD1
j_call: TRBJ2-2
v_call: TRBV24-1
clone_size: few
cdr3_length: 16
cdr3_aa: CATSEWGQGISGELFF
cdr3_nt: TGTGCCACCAGTGAGTGGGGACAGGGAATTTCTGGGGAGCTGTTTTTT

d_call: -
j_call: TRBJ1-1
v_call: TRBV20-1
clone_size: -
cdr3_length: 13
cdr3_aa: CSALQDRNTEAFF
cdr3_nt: TGCAGTGCTCTACAGGACAGGAACACTGAAGCTTTCTTT

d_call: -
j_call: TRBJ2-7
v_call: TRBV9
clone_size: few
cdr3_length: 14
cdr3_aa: CASSSRGASYEQYF
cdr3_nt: TGTGCCAGCAGCTCCCGGGGGGCATCCTACGAGCAGTACTTC

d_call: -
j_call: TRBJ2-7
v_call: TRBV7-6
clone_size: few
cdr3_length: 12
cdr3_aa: CASSPTQNEQYF
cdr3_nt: TGTGCCAGCAGCCCGACTCAAAACGAGCAGTACTTC

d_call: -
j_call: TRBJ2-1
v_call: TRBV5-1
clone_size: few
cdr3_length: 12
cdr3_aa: CASSLIRSEQFF
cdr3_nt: TGCGCCAGCAGCTTGATACGGAGTGAGCAGTTCTTC

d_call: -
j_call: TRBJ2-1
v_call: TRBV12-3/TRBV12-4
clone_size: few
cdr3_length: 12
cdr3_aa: CASSYRRDPAFF
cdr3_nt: TGTGCCAGCAGTTACCGTAGGGACCCCGCGTTCTTC

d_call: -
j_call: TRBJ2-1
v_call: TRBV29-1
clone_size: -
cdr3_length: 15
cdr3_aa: CSDEDSRATYNEQFF
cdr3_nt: TGCAGCGACGAGGACAGTCGGGCGACCTACAATGAGCAGTTCTTC

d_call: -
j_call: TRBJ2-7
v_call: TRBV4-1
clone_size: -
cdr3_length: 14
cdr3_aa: CASSQEAGSYEQYF
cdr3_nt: TGCGCCAGCAGCCAAGAAGCGGGCTCCTACGAGCAGTACTTC

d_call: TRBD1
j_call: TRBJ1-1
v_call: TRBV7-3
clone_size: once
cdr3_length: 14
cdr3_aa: CASSLGQGNSEAFF
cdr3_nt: TGTGCCAGCAGCTTAGGACAGGGGAATTCTGAAGCTTTCTTT

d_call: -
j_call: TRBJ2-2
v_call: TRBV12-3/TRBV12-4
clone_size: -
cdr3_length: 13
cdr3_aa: CASSLGGGGELFF
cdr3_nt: TGTGCCAGCAGTTTAGGGGGAGGCGGAGAGCTGTTTTTT

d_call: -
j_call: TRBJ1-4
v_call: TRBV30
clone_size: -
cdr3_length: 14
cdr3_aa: CASHHGATNEKLFF
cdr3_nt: TGTGCCTCCCACCATGGAGCAACTAATGAAAAACTGTTTTTT

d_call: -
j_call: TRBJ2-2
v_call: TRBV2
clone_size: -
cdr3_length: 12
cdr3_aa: CASSVRSGELFF
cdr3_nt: TGTGCCAGCAGTGTCCGTTCCGGGGAGCTGTTTTTT

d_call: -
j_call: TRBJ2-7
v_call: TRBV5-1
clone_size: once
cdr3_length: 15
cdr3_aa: CASSFGGTGTYEQYF
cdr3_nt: TGCGCCAGCAGCTTCGGAGGGACTGGCACCTACGAGCAGTACTTC

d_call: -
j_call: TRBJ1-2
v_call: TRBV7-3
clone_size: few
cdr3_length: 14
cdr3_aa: CASSLGRDNYGYTF
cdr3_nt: TGTGCCAGCAGCTTAGGCAGGGATAACTATGGCTACACCTTC

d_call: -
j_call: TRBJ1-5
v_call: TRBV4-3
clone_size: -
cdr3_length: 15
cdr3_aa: CASSQDGQGHQPQHF
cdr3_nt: TGCGCCAGCAGCCAAGATGGCCAGGGCCATCAGCCCCAGCATTTT

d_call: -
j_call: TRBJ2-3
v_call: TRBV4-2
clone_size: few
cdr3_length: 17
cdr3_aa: CASSQDGTRTFTDTQYF
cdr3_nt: TGTGCCAGCAGCCAAGATGGGACGAGAACTTTCACAGATACGCAGTATTTT

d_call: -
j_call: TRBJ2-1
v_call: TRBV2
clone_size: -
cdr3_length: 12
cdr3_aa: CASSPGFNEQFF
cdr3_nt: TGTGCCAGCAGTCCAGGGTTCAATGAGCAGTTCTTC

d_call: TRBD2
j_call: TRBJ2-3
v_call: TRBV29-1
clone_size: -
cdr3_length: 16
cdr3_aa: CSVAPQLAGGLYTQYF
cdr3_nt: TGCAGCGTTGCACCACAGCTAGCGGGAGGGCTTTATACGCAGTATTTT

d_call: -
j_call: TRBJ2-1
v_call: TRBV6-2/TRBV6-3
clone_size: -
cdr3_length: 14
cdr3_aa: CASSCGLMYCEQFF
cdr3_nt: TGTGCCAGCAGTTGCGGACTTATGTATTGTGAGCAGTTCTTC

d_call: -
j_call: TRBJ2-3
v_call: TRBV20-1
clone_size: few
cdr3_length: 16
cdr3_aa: CSARSPAEGSTDTQYF
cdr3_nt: TGCAGTGCTAGATCACCGGCAGAGGGGAGCACAGATACGCAGTATTTT

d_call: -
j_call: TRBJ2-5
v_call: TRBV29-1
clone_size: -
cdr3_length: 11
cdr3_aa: CSVDKPETQYF
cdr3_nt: TGCAGCGTTGATAAGCCAGAGACCCAGTACTTC

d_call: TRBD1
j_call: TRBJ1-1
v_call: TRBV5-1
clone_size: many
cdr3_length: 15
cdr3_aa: CASSLDGQGNTEAFF
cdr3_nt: TGCGCCAGCAGCTTGGATGGACAGGGGAACACTGAAGCTTTCTTT

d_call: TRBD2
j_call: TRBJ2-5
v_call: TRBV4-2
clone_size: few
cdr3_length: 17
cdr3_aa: CASSQGGTAGAPETQYF
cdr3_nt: TGTGCCAGCAGCCAAGGAGGAACAGCGGGAGCCCCAGAGACCCAGTACTTC

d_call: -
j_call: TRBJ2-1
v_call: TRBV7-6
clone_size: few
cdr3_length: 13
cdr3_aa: CASSSLASDEQFF
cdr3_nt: TGTGCCAGCAGCTCTCTAGCGTCGGATGAGCAGTTCTTC

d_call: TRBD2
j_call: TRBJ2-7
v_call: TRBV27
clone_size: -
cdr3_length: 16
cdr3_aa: CASSLSLMREPYEQYF
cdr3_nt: TGTGCCAGCAGTCTCTCTCTCATGCGGGAGCCCTACGAGCAGTACTTC

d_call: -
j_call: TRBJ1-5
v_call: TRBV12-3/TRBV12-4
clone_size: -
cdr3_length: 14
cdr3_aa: CASSLQGSGQPQHF
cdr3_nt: TGTGCCAGCAGTTTGCAGGGGTCTGGTCAGCCCCAGCATTTT

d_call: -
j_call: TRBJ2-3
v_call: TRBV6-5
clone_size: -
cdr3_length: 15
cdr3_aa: CASSPRVLGTDTQYF
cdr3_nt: TGTGCCAGCAGCCCTAGGGTCCTGGGGACAGATACGCAGTATTTT

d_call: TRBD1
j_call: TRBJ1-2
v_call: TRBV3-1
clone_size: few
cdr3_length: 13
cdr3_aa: CATSDRENYGYTF
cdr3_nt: TGTGCCACCTCGGACAGGGAAAACTATGGCTACACCTTC

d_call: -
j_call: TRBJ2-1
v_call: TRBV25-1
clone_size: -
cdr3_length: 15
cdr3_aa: CASSEFAASYNEQFF
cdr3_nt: TGTGCCAGCAGTGAGTTCGCGGCTTCCTACAATGAGCAGTTCTTC

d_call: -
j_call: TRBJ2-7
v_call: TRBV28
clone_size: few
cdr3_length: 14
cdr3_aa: CASSPMTGSYEQYF
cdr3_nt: TGTGCCAGCAGTCCTATGACAGGATCCTACGAGCAGTACTTC

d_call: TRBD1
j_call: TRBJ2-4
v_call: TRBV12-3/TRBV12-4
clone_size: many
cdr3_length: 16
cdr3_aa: CASSFAGGLAKNIQYF
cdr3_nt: TGTGCCAGCAGTTTCGCAGGGGGCTTAGCCAAAAACATTCAGTACTTC

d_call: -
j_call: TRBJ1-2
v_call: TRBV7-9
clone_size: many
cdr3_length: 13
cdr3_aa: CASSDRTVWGYTF
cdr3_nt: TGTGCCAGCAGCGACCGGACAGTGTGGGGCTACACCTTC